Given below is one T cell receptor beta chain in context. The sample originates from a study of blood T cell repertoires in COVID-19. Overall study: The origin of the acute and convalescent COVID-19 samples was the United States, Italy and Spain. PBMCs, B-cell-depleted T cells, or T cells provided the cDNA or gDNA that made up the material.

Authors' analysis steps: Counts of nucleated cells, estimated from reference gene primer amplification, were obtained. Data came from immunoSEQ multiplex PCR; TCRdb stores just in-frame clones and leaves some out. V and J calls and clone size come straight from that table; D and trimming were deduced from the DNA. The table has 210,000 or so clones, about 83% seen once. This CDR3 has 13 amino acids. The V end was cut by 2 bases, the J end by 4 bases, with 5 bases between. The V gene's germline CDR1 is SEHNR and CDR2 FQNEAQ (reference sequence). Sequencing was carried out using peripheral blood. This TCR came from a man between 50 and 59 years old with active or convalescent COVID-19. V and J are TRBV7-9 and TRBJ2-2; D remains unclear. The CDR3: CASSLSPTGELFF. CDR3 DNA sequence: TGTGCCAGCAGCTTAAGCCCCACCGGGGAGCTGTTTTTT. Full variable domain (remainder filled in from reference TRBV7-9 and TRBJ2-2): DTGVSQNPRHKITKRGQNVTFRCDPISEHNRLYWYRQTLGQGPEFLTYFQNEAQLEKSRLLSDRFSAERPKGSFSTLEIQRTEQGDSAMYLCASSLSPTGELFFGEGSRLTVL.